A selection of T cell receptor beta chains follows, all from one sample in a study of cytomegalovirus exposure and HLA in healthy donors. Produced via immunoSEQ multiplex PCR; TCRdb's table is partial and in-frame only. The sample carries about 180,000 clones, 75% to 90% recorded once. The sequenced material came from PBMCs. The receptors here all came from a girl under 18 in good health and CMV-seropositive. CDR3s include the opening cysteine and the closing phenylalanine or tryptophan. The D gene is left open where the match is weak. Not all rows give a size; the values are once, few, many and, for expanded clones, a class.

V	size	J	D	DNA	CDR3
TRBV6-1	once	TRBJ1-5	TRBD1	TGTGCCAGCAGATCCAGGGGGCGCGGCAATCAGCCCCAGCATTTT	CASRSRGRGNQPQHF
TRBV6-5	.	TRBJ1-4	TRBD1	TGTGCCAGCAGTTTTGGGGACAGGGATAATGAAAAACTGTTTTTT	CASSFGDRDNEKLFF
TRBV6-5	.	TRBJ2-7	.	TGTGCCAGCAGTTACTCTTGGGGGGGCGGCCACGAGCAGTACTTC	CASSYSWGGGHEQYF
TRBV10-1	.	TRBJ1-3	TRBD1	TGCGCCAGCACCAAAAGAGGGACAGGGGGCTCTGCCGGAAACACCATATATTTT	CASTKRGTGGSAGNTIYF
TRBV2	.	TRBJ1-1	.	TGTGCCAGCAGTGCACTATCCGAAGCTTTCTTT	CASSALSEAFF
TRBV6-5	once	TRBJ2-7	TRBD2	TGTGCCAGCAGTTACTCGAAGCTAGCGGTATACGAGCAGTACTTC	CASSYSKLAVYEQYF
TRBV14	.	TRBJ1-2	.	TGTGCCAGCAGTCACGGAGCGTATGGCTACACCTTC	CASSHGAYGYTF
TRBV4-1	once	TRBJ1-1	TRBD1	TGCGCCAGCAGCCTAGACAGGGACACTGAAGCTTTCTTT	CASSLDRDTEAFF
TRBV10-2	.	TRBJ1-2	TRBD1	TGCGCCAGCCGGGGACAGGGGATCTATAACTATGGCTACACCTTC	CASRGQGIYNYGYTF
TRBV7-6	.	TRBJ2-2	.	TGTGCCAGCAGCTTACGGTTTAACACCGGGGAGCTGTTTTTT	CASSLRFNTGELFF
TRBV6-1	once	TRBJ2-1	.	TGTGCCAGCAGTGAACGAGGATACAATGAGCAGTTCTTC	CASSERGYNEQFF
TRBV5-8	.	TRBJ1-2	.	TGTGCCAGCAGCTTCCAGGGGCTGGGGGGCTACACCTTC	CASSFQGLGGYTF
TRBV5-6	.	TRBJ2-7	TRBD1	TGTGCCAGCAGCTTCTTGGGACAGGGGATGGGAGAGCAGTACTTC	CASSFLGQGMGEQYF
TRBV6-1	.	TRBJ2-7	TRBD1	TGTGCCAGCAGTGCCCTCGGATGGGACAGCTCTCATTCCTACGAGCAGTACTTC	CASSALGWDSSHSYEQYF
TRBV29-1	.	TRBJ1-1	.	TGCAGCGTCCGGACAGTAGTGGCAAAGAACACTGAAGCTTTCTTT	CSVRTVVAKNTEAFF
TRBV25-1	.	TRBJ2-1	.	TGTGCCAGCACGAAGGCGGGACCTTACAATGAGCAGTTCTTC	CASTKAGPYNEQFF
TRBV4-1	.	TRBJ2-2	TRBD2	TGCGCCGGCAGCCGGATACTAGCGGTACCCGGGGAGCTGTTTTTT	CAGSRILAVPGELFF
TRBV6-4	.	TRBJ2-3	.	TGTGCCAGCAGTCCAACTCGGGAACCCACAGATACGCAGTATTTT	CASSPTREPTDTQYF
TRBV4-3	.	TRBJ2-1	TRBD2	TGCGCCAGCAGCCAAGAACTAGCGGGTGGGTTGAATGAGCAGTTCTTC	CASSQELAGGLNEQFF
TRBV30	.	TRBJ1-1	.	TGTGCCTGGAGGTGGGTCCCCCTTGAGAGGACTGAAGCTTTCTTT	CAWRWVPLERTEAFF
TRBV19	.	TRBJ2-3	TRBD1	TGTGCCAGTAGACGGGACAGGCCCCCAGATACGCAGTATTTT	CASRRDRPPDTQYF
TRBV7-3	few	TRBJ1-1	.	TGTGCCAGCAGCTTAAGGGCTACAGGGATTTCAAACACTGAAGCTTTCTTT	CASSLRATGISNTEAFF
TRBV29-1	.	TRBJ2-3	TRBD2	TGCAGCGTTGAAAAGGGACTAGCGGGAGGGCGAACAGATACGCAGTATTTT	CSVEKGLAGGRTDTQYF
TRBV25-1	.	TRBJ1-1	.	TGTGCCAGCAGTGAATCCGGACGAGGGATGAACACTGAAGCTTTCTTT	CASSESGRGMNTEAFF
TRBV5-5	.	TRBJ1-2	.	TGTGCCAGCAGCTCTGAGACAACAACTAACTATGGCTACACCTTC	CASSSETTTNYGYTF
TRBV6-5	.	TRBJ1-1	.	TGTGCCAGCAGTTATGCGGGACTCTTGAACACTGAAGCTTTCTTT	CASSYAGLLNTEAFF
TRBV7-6	.	TRBJ2-2	.	TGTGCCAGCAGCCGGCGGGACAGCAACACCGGGGAGCTGTTTTTT	CASSRRDSNTGELFF
TRBV27	.	TRBJ1-3	.	TGTGCCAGCAGGGAAACAGGATTCGGAAACACCATATATTTT	CASRETGFGNTIYF
TRBV25-1	few	TRBJ2-1	.	TGTGCCAGCAGCCACACGGAGAAGTCCTACAATGAGCAGTTCTTC	CASSHTEKSYNEQFF
TRBV5-1	.	TRBJ2-7	.	TGCGCCAGCAGCAAAGACAACTACGAGCAGTACTTC	CASSKDNYEQYF
TRBV7-9	few	TRBJ2-1	TRBD2	TGTGCCAGCAGCAAGAGACTAGCGGGATATGAGCAGTTCTTC	CASSKRLAGYEQFF
TRBV6-6	.	TRBJ2-3	TRBD2	TGTGCCAGCAGGGGACTAGCTACAGATACGCAGTATTTT	CASRGLATDTQYF
TRBV7-6	few	TRBJ2-5	.	TGTGCCAGCAGCTTAGAGTCTAGCGTTGGAGAGACCCAGTACTTC	CASSLESSVGETQYF
TRBV19	.	TRBJ1-4	.	TGTGCCAGTAGCCCCGGGGGAGGGGTTGAAAAACTGTTTTTT	CASSPGGGVEKLFF
TRBV28	.	TRBJ1-4	.	TGTGCCAGCAGTTTTGGGGGCGGTGAAAAACTGTTTTTT	CASSFGGGEKLFF
TRBV2	.	TRBJ2-5	.	TGTGCCAGCAATATCGAAGAGACCCAGTACTTC	CASNIEETQYF
TRBV6-5	.	TRBJ1-2	.	TGTGCCAGCAGACGACAGCTTGATGGCTACACCTTC	CASRRQLDGYTF